The sequence of this T cell receptor (beta chain) was determined in a study of cytomegalovirus exposure and HLA in healthy donors (dated by TCRdb to 2015 to 2018). About the investigation overall: In an earlier analysis of approximately 640 of the donors, around 290 Gb of sequence data and 90 million to 130 million unique TCR beta sequences from about 179 million T cells were reported. A later analysis re-examined previously published TCR beta repertoires from roughly 650 donors and added high-resolution HLA genotyping to investigate patterns of TCR occurrence. All discovery cohort repertoires had been generated on a single sequencing platform. Because of strong linkage in the cohort, roughly five DR-DQ haplotypes were treated as single units for association and clustering. The study used immunosequencing to profile the T cell repertoires of 600 to 850 subjects and linked those repertoires to cytomegalovirus serostatus. The number of typed donors differed by locus: about 620-640 for A, B, C, DRB1 and DQB1; some 540 for DQA1; some 590 for DPA1; and approximately 450 for DPB1. An earlier analysis of about 600 of the donors used high-throughput TCR beta sequencing to judge whether each TCR beta V gene segment behaved as functional or pseudogenic. The study aimed to test whether cataloging public T cell receptors could reveal signatures of past pathogen exposure. Roughly 300 gigabases of sequencing data and roughly 81 million unique TCR sequences made up an early release that covered under 750 HLA-typed donors. Among around 400 genotyped donors of the cohort, an average of roughly 240,000 unique TCR beta nucleotide sequences were sequenced per donor, 15% to 20% of them non-productive. Donor age, sex, ethnicity and CMV serostatus were compiled together with the repertoire data. Of the 300 to 500 genotyped donors, over 80% were placed in the genetic ancestry cluster associated with self-reported Caucasian donors. In the later analysis, no new phenotypic data were used to find candidate immune exposures; instead, reliance was placed on TCR beta sequences and their occurrence across donors. A separate validation cohort of approximately 130 different subjects was used in addition to the roughly 700-subject first cohort. A later genetic analysis used genome-wide SNP genotypes for about 60% of the roughly 670 donors, treating that subset as a discovery cohort. Both class I and class II loci were covered by HLA typing, at four-digit resolution. To predict cytomegalovirus infection status, the study combined high-throughput TCR immunosequencing, statistical association of individual TCRs with disease status, and machine learning.

What the research found in general, with its limitations: A cluster of highly shared sequence variants was judged likely to represent a technical artifact of the sequencing pipeline. Presence/absence analyses assumed roughly uniform sequencing depth across donors, an assumption that may not hold. The study listed approximately 150 TCR beta chains as associated with cytomegalovirus. A further reported finding was that TCR beta sequences accurately predicted the HLA-A and HLA-B alleles for most subjects in the first cohort. A later analysis found that HLA-associated TCR beta chains were more clonally expanded and had lower generation probabilities than equally common non-associated chains. Some IMGT-functional V segments, including TRBV6-2 and TRBV6-3, could not be distinguished by the 87-base-pair reads and were therefore excluded. In an earlier analysis of around 600 of the donors, most TCR beta V segments appeared in productive rearrangements about 90% or about 30% of the time, broadly matching IMGT annotations. In a later genetic analysis, a missense DCLRE1C variant was associated with V-gene and J-gene trimming of TCR beta chains, and the association was replicated in an independent cohort. In vitro tests confirmed that three of the cytomegalovirus-associated TCR beta chains recognize cytomegalovirus antigens. A later analysis found that TCR association rates varied across HLA loci, with DRB1 alleles showing the most associated TCRs and HLA-C alleles the fewest. Cytomegalovirus status was reported to be diagnosed by the classifier with high specificity and sensitivity in both the original and validation cohorts. Immune exposure information for the cohort was limited to CMV serostatus. About 15 rarely observed V segments, including chromosome 9 orphons, were excluded from the earlier analysis of about 600 of the donors because counts were too low. At a false discovery rate of 0.05, a later analysis linked 16,951 TCR beta sequences to specific HLA alleles. In this cohort, only TCR beta chains were sequenced, and detectable features were limited by the absence of alpha or paired-chain data. According to a later analysis, most CMV-associated TCR beta chains appeared to be HLA-restricted, and the HLA associations seemed to be driven largely by CMV exposure. Across donors, most TCR sequences were observed very rarely, whereas some public TCRs were present in many individuals. According to the authors, the approach could potentially be generalized to other disease states and immunological phenotypes. In a later analysis, several top co-occurrence clusters were reported to appear linked to parvovirus B19, influenza, CMV and Epstein-Barr virus. According to a later genetic analysis, donors in an Asian-associated ancestry cluster had fewer N-insertions in productive TCRs than the approximately 700-donor mean. Assigning TCR associations to individual alleles was difficult when HLA alleles, especially DR and DQ, strongly co-occurred. Because some donors lacked HLA typing at each locus, the association tests relied only on the typed subset. Linkage disequilibrium might explain the correlated functional status among segregating V segments, but an unknown experimental factor could not be ruled out.

The cohort was made up of hundreds of healthy bone marrow donors. At the time of sampling, every cohort member was nominally healthy, though immune exposures that went unrecorded were likely present. The donor was CMV seropositive and was included in the group of 270 or so seropositive cohort members. Each donor provided a peripheral blood sample, and peripheral blood mononuclear cells were used for TCR beta sequencing. Genomic DNA extraction from the blood cell samples was performed with the Qiagen DNeasy Blood Extraction Kit. The trim is 1 base for V and 4 bases for J, with a gap of 4 bases between the germline ends. For CDR1 and CDR2, the germline V gene lists SQVTM and ANQGSEA. The CDR3 runs 11 amino acids, cysteine and phenylalanine included. Kept here is only the CDR3 DNA, which spans 33 bases and is read in frame from base 1. Libraries were prepared through the immunoSEQ multiplex PCR assay. The multiplex PCR relied on a mix of 60 forward primers for TCR Vbeta segments and 13 reverse primers for TCR Jbeta segments. The CDR3 region of rearranged TCR beta genes was amplified from genomic DNA by a multiplex PCR assay. The amplified TCR beta libraries were sequenced on the Illumina HiSeq System as 87-base-pair reads. The authors' analysis ran thus. A later analysis tallied about 77 million unique TCR beta chains across the 666 repertoires, and some 10 million of those chains were shared by two or more donors. To remove PCR and sequencing errors, raw reads were error-corrected and collapsed into unique sequences using a nearest-neighbor algorithm that merged closely related sequences. CDR3 sequences were aligned to IMGT reference sequences to assign V, D and J gene segments. For a sequence to be retained, a match of at least six nucleotides to both a V gene segment and a J gene segment was required. A rearrangement counted as productive if the CDR3 had no stop codons and remained in frame with V and J, and every other rearrangement counted as non-productive. Following IMGT convention, CDR3 was defined as the stretch from the second conserved V-encoded cysteine to the conserved J-encoded phenylalanine. The earlier analysis of roughly 590 of the donors excluded any sequence lacking an unambiguous match to a single V gene segment. In an earlier analysis of several hundred of the donors, V segments were called functional above 56.7% productive rearrangements and were called segregating when the between-donor standard deviation exceeded 5%. A statistical classification framework was built to diagnose cytomegalovirus status from the catalog of TCR beta chain sequences. In a later analysis, V and J genes were assigned by comparing TCR nucleotide sequences against IMGT/GENE-DB human TR gene sequences. A later analysis assigned CDR3 sequences and most-parsimonious VDJ recombination scenarios with the TCRdist pipeline. A later analysis defined each TCR beta chain by its CDR3 amino acid sequence plus V-gene family, and excluded reads lacking a unique V-gene family. In a later analysis, fewer than 600 highly shared, low-generation-probability nucleotide sequences were removed to address suspected cross-contamination and a sequencing artifact. In a later analysis, a clonal expansion index was calculated for each public chain from normalized within-repertoire ranks of inferred template counts. A later analysis computed generation probabilities with a VDJ recombination model fitted to out-of-frame rearrangements, and checked the results against IGoR. In a later analysis, hypergeometric tests were used to score TCR-TCR, TCR-HLA and TCR-CMV co-occurrence, with a repertoire-size bias correction applied to TCR pairs. A later analysis estimated false discovery rates by permuting HLA or CMV assignments 20 times. A later analysis grouped co-occurring TCRs with DBSCAN, adding TCRdist sequence similarity when clustering within HLA-allele-positive subsets. Repertoires with fewer than 30,000 or more than 120,000 public chains, plus five repertoires with anomalous nucleotide sharing, were excluded from co-occurrence clustering. TCRdb took over this immuneACCESS table, retaining in-frame rearrangements with V and J assigned. Such tables are incomplete; in checked studies, under half of the missing clones stem from an unresolved V gene, and the remainder is unexplained. The V and J calls and clone size are taken from that table; D and trimming were inferred from the DNA. This sample gives 130,000 to 150,000 clones in total; roughly 70% of them show up just once. The top ten constitute 4.3% of the sample.

This clone was seen more than once but under ten times. This clone's antigen is unknown. The input lacks base qualities; no much larger clone sits a single base away. This sample also contains other DNA sequences that code for the same CDR3. This TCR came from a man younger than 30 in good health and CMV-seropositive. Sequenced material: PBMCs. The chain couples TRBV29-1 to TRBJ1-1, with an unclear D gene assignment. The CDR3: CSVEGLTEAFF. The DNA sequence is as follows: TGCAGCGTTGAAGGACTCACTGAAGCTTTCTTT. The CDR3 plus the reference TRBV29-1 and TRBJ1-1 genes for the other parts give the full variable domain: SAVISQKPSRDICQRGTSLTIQCQVDSQVTMMFWYRQQPGQSLTLIATANQGSEATYESGFVIDKFPISRPNLTFSTLTVSNMSPEDSSIYLCSVEGLTEAFFGQGTRLTVV.